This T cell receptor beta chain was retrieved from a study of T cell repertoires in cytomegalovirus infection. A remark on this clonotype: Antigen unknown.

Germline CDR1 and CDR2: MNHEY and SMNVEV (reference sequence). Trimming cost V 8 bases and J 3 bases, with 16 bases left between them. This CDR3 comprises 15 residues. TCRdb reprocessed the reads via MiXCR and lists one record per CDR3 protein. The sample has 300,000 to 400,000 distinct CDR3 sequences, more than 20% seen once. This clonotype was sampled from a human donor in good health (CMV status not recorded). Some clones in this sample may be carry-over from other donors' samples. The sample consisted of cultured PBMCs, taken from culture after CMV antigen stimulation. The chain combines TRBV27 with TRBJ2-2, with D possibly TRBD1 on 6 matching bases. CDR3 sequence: CASPSQGTDTGELFF. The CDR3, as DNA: TGTGCCAGCCCAAGTCAGGGGACGGACACCGGGGAGCTGTTTTTT.